The 28 T cell receptor beta chains below were found in one sample sequenced in a study of regulatory T cells in long-lasting Graves disease. Time point denoted: persistent/refractory GD, antithyroid drugs over 5 years with positive TRAb. The TCR library was prepared using RNA isolated from PBMCs. With iRepertoire HTBI primers and Arm-PCR of CDR3 regions, TCR beta libraries were built. Using its own MiXCR run on the multiplex PCR reads, TCRdb lists one record per CDR3 protein. The data contain over 650,000 distinct CDR3 sequences, around 30% of them singletons. Sequences were derived from peripheral blood mononuclear cells (PBMCs), sampled when the disease was refractory, from a patient treated with antithyroid drugs. The receptors derive from a female donor with Graves disease.

In this sample, this clonotype turned up a few times. The chain combines TRBV5-1 with TRBJ1-1; D ambiguous. This CDR3 comprises 14 residues. CDR1 is SGHRS, CDR2 YFSETQ, per germline. V lost 2 bases, J lost 1 base, and 9 bases lay in between. The CDR3 DNA sequence: TGCGCCAGCAGCTTATCCCACCCGAACACTGAAGCTTTCTTT. This codes for CASSLSHPNTEAFF.

This chain joins TRBV9 and TRBJ2-5; TRBD1 might be the D (6 bases). This CDR3 comprises 15 residues. The germline V and J ends were trimmed by 0 bases and 2 bases, with 11 bases remaining between them. Germline V CDR1 and CDR2: SGDLS, YYNGEE. Here the CDR3 DNA reads TGTGCCAGCAGCGTAGGAGACAGGCCACAAGAGACCCAGTACTTC. Translation: CASSVGDRPQETQYF.

This clonotype has a handful of counts. V usage is TRBV28 and J usage is TRBJ1-5, with 7 bases lining up with TRBD1. Germline loops: CDR1 MDHEN, CDR2 SYDVKM. This CDR3 is built from 15 residues. V lost 3 bases to trimming and J lost 5 bases; unmatched junction nucleotides: 7. In DNA, the CDR3 is TGTGCCAGCAGTTTGGGACAGAGAGGGGATCAGCCCCAGCATTTT. It specifies CASSLGQRGDQPQHF. The full variable domain, its missing parts supplied by reference TRBV28 and TRBJ1-5, is DVKVTQSSRYLVKRTGEKVFLECVQDMDHENMFWYRQDPGLGLRLIYFSYDVKMKEKGDIPEGYSVSREKKERFSLILESASTNQTSMYLCASSLGQRGDQPQHFGDGTRLSIL.

The chain has TRBV19 and TRBJ2-3; maybe TRBD1 (5 bases). Trimming shortened V by 3 bases and J by 0 bases, and 10 bases separated the two germline ends. The CDR3 runs 15 residues. Per the germline V gene, CDR1 is LNHDA and CDR2 is SQIVND (reference sequence). The DNA for the CDR3 is TGTGCCAGTAGTATGGGGCTATCTAGCACAGATACGCAGTATTTT. Its translation is CASSMGLSSTDTQYF.

This clonotype was seen only a few times. This chain joins TRBV5-1 and TRBJ1-4; the match to TRBD1 covers 7 bases. J gave up 2 bases and V 3 bases, and 10 bases lay outside the gene matches. The CDR3 has 17 residues. The germline V gene encodes CDR1 SGHRS and CDR2 YFSETQ. CDR3 protein: CASSSFGGGSTNEKLFF. DNA of the CDR3: TGCGCCAGCAGCTCGTTTGGAGGGGGCAGCACTAATGAAAAACTGTTTTTT.

The table lists this clonotype with many counts. This rearrangement joins TRBV11-2 to TRBJ1-5, with D perhaps matching TRBD1 (5 bases). The germline V gene has CDR1 SGHAT and CDR2 FQNNGV. This CDR3 contains 14 residues. The V and J ends lost 0 bases and 5 bases respectively, with 8 bases between them. CDR3 sequence: CASSLDGGDQPQHF. CDR3 in DNA: TGTGCCAGCAGCTTAGATGGGGGAGATCAGCCCCAGCATTTT. The full variable domain, with the rest looked up from reference TRBV11-2 and TRBJ1-5, is EAGVAQSPRYKIIEKRQSVAFWCNPISGHATLYWYQQILGQGPKLLIQFQNNGVVDDSQLPKDRFSAERLKGVDSTLKIQPAKLEDSAVYLCASSLDGGDQPQHFGDGTRLSIL.

This rearrangement joins TRBV7-2 to TRBJ1-1; 8 nucleotides align to TRBD1. The CDR3 is made up of 14 amino acids. Germline values: CDR1 SGHTA, CDR2 FQGNSA. The junction had 8 bases not matched to a gene; V was cut back by 5 bases and J by 6 bases. DNA of the CDR3: TGTGCCAGCAGCGCTCGGACAGGGAGGCCTGAAGCTTTCTTT. Protein product: CASSARTGRPEAFF.

CDR3 nucleotide sequence: TGTGCCAGCAGTCGCGGAAGGACAAAAGCTTTCTTT. This codes for CASSRGRTKAFF. V usage is TRBV3-1 and J usage is TRBJ1-1, with a weak D call TRBD1 (5 bases). Trimming took 6 bases from V and 9 from J, leaving 14 bases between them. Germline V lookup: CDR1 LGHDT, CDR2 YNNKEL (reference sequence). The CDR3 consists of 12 residues.

This clonotype was observed a few times. This sequence joins TRBV2 and TRBJ1-1; possibly TRBD1 for D (5 bases). Per germline, CDR1 SNHLY and CDR2 FYNNEI. CDR3 length: 14 amino acids. Trimming stripped 7 bases from V and 1 base from J, with 13 bases between. CDR3 protein: CASMTATANTEAFF. In nucleotides, the CDR3 is TGTGCCAGCATGACAGCAACGGCGAACACTGAAGCTTTCTTT.

This clonotype was detected many times. The V and J genes are TRBV11-2 and TRBJ2-7; D is ambiguous. V lost 3 bases and J 2 bases, leaving 8 bases between the germline ends. The CDR3 has 13 residues. The germline CDR1 and CDR2 sequences are SGHAT and FQNNGV. The CDR3 DNA sequence: TGTGCCAGCAGCTTCCAGCGACCCTACGAGCAGTACTTC. Amino acids: CASSFQRPYEQYF. The full variable domain, with the rest looked up from reference TRBV11-2 and TRBJ2-7, is EAGVAQSPRYKIIEKRQSVAFWCNPISGHATLYWYQQILGQGPKLLIQFQNNGVVDDSQLPKDRFSAERLKGVDSTLKIQPAKLEDSAVYLCASSFQRPYEQYFGPGTRLTVT.

This clonotype occurred a few times. V and J are TRBV12-5 and TRBJ1-3; 7 positions agree with TRBD1. Trimming took 5 bases from V and 4 from J; bases not matched to a gene: 5. The V gene's germline CDR1 is LGHNT and CDR2 FRNRAP. The CDR3 spans 14 residues. CDR3 region: CASGAGDSGNTIYF. In DNA form, the CDR3 reads TGTGCTAGTGGTGCGGGGGACAGCGGAAACACCATATATTTT.

This clonotype was observed a handful of times. The CDR3 loop reads CASSVGTGHNEKLFF. The CDR3 nucleotides read TGTGCCAGCAGCGTAGGAACAGGGCATAATGAAAAACTGTTTTTT. The chain links TRBV9 to TRBJ1-4; a possible D gene is TRBD1 (6 bases). The V and J ends lost 0 bases and 4 bases respectively, with 10 bases between them. From germline, CDR1 is SGDLS and CDR2 YYNGEE. The CDR3 length is 15 residues.

The sample holds many counts of this clonotype. The chain uses TRBV29-1 and TRBJ2-7; 12 positions match TRBD1. With 8 bases clipped from V and 5 bases from J, the junction kept 10 bases outside the gene matches. Germline V gene lookup returns CDR1 SQVTM and CDR2 ANQGSEA. The CDR3 spans 14 residues. Written as DNA, the CDR3 is TGCAGCACTAGACTTGGGACAGGGGGCGACGAGCAGTACTTC. Its protein is CSTRLGTGGDEQYF.

The CDR3, as DNA: TGTGCCACCAGTGACCTCGGACAGTATGGCTACACCTTC. It specifies CATSDLGQYGYTF. The V gene is TRBV24-1, the J gene TRBJ1-2; D is possibly TRBD1 (6 bases). CDR1 and CDR2 from the germline V gene are KGHDR and SFDVKD. Trimming removed 4 bases at V and 5 bases at J, with 10 bases between. The CDR3 consists of 13 residues.

This clonotype was observed at least ten times. The rearrangement links TRBV18 to TRBJ2-5; D is possibly TRBD1 or TRBD2 (5 bases each). The CDR3 runs 13 residues. V lost 1 base and J lost 2, with 5 bases in between. The V gene's germline CDR1 is KGHSH and CDR2 LQKENI. Here the CDR3 DNA reads TGTGCCAGCTCACCACGGGGGCAAGAGACCCAGTACTTC. Residues: CASSPRGQETQYF.

This clonotype was seen at least ten times. CDR3 coding DNA: TGTGCCAGCAGTGTCCCGGGACAGGAAAACTATGGCTACACCTTC. Its translation: CASSVPGQENYGYTF. The chain links TRBV28 to TRBJ1-2; TRBD1 matches 8 bases. With V trimmed by 5 bases and J by 2 bases, 7 bases remained unmatched. The CDR3 length is 15 residues. The V gene's germline CDR1 is MDHEN and CDR2 SYDVKM.

There are many counts of this clonotype. This sequence joins TRBV27 and TRBJ2-5; the D gene could be TRBD1 or TRBD2 (5 bases each). CDR1 is MNHEY, CDR2 SMNVEV, per germline (reference sequence). Trimming pared 1 base from V and 0 bases from J, leaving 15 bases between. CDR3 length: 17 residues. The CDR3 DNA follows: TGTGCCAGCAGTTTATACTTTCGTGGGGGTAACCAAGAGACCCAGTACTTC. Protein sequence: CASSLYFRGGNQETQYF.

This rearrangement joins TRBV11-2 to TRBJ2-7, with 8 bases matching TRBD1. There are 16 residues in the CDR3. V was pared by 4 bases and J by 5 bases, with 13 bases of the junction left unmatched. Germline V lookup: CDR1 SGHAT, CDR2 FQNNGV. In DNA form, the CDR3 reads TGTGCCAGCAGCTCGGGACCGGGACAGGTAACCAACGAGCAGTACTTC. It specifies CASSSGPGQVTNEQYF.

This chain links TRBV10-3 with TRBJ1-2, with 7 positions matching TRBD1. Germline V gives CDR1 ENHRY, CDR2 SYGVKD. Unmatched junction bases numbered 7, after V lost 3 bases and J lost 6 bases. The length of the CDR3 is 14 residues. The CDR3 DNA reads TGTGCCATCAGTGATAACAGGGGAGCGGATGGCTACACCTTC. It translates to CAISDNRGADGYTF.

For this clonotype: The junction departs from the called germline gene at one end, perhaps through a read error. The J gene is TRBJ1-4, the V gene TRBV12-3 or TRBV12-4; D call uncertain. The CDR3 has 14 amino acids. CDR3 sequence reads: CVSRSGRNGEKLFF. As DNA, the CDR3 is TGTGTCAGCAGAAGCGGGAGGAATGGTGAAAAACTGTTTTTT.

This rearrangement joins TRBV28 to TRBJ2-1, with TRBD2 identical over 7 bases. The CDR3 extends over 16 amino acids. After removal of 2 bases from V and 2 bases from J, the junction contained 6 bases not matched to a gene. Per germline, CDR1 MDHEN and CDR2 SYDVKM. This CDR3 is CASSLSQAGPYNEQFF. For the CDR3, the DNA is TGTGCCAGCAGTTTAAGCCAAGCGGGGCCCTACAATGAGCAGTTCTTC.

This clonotype was observed many times. The chain recombines TRBV19 with TRBJ2-7; 9 bases fit TRBD1. The CDR3 has 13 amino acids. J lost 3 bases, V lost 3 bases, and 0 bases had no gene match. Germline CDR1 reads LNHDA; CDR2 reads SQIVND (reference sequence). CDR3 nucleotide sequence: TGTGCCAGTAGTATGGGACAGGGCTACGAGCAGTACTTC. Amino acid sequence: CASSMGQGYEQYF.

V gene TRBV9 combines with J gene TRBJ1-2; 9 bases fit TRBD1. Germline CDR1 is SGDLS and CDR2 is YYNGEE. Trimming removed 4 bases from V and 0 bases from J; junction bases left unmatched: 13. The CDR3 runs 18 residues. This CDR3 reads CASSPSGTGPLTNYGYTF. DNA of the CDR3: TGTGCCAGCAGCCCCTCCGGGACAGGGCCTCTCACTAACTATGGCTACACCTTC.

A single count supports this clonotype. The chain recombines TRBV19 with TRBJ2-7; D not resolved. The CDR3 runs 13 residues. V gave up 6 bases and J gave up 2 bases, with 11 bases separating them. Germline CDR1 LNHDA, CDR2 SQIVND (reference sequence). This chain's CDR3 is CASSPSAAYEQYF. CDR3 nucleotide sequence: TGTGCCAGTAGCCCCAGCGCCGCCTACGAGCAGTACTTC.

The chain combines TRBV25-1 with TRBJ2-5; tentative D call: TRBD2 (5 bases). The V end lost 1 base, the J end lost 7 bases, and 13 bases lay between the germline ends. The CDR3 has 14 residues. In germline, CDR1 is MGHDK, CDR2 SYGVNS. CDR3 sequence reads: CASSEFGGLGTQYF. DNA of the CDR3: TGTGCCAGCAGTGAATTTGGAGGTTTGGGGACCCAGTACTTC.

There are a few counts of this clonotype. This chain links TRBV2 with TRBJ1-5; 8 positions agree with TRBD1. The CDR3 is 16 amino acids. Germline CDR1 is SNHLY and CDR2 is FYNNEI. Trimming removed 6 bases from V and 4 bases from J; junction bases left unmatched: 11. The CDR3 region is CASRSSLDRVNQPQHF. CDR3 bases: TGTGCCAGCAGGTCGAGCTTGGACAGGGTGAATCAGCCCCAGCATTTT. The variable domain in full, with the rest retrieved from reference TRBV2 and TRBJ1-5, is EPEVTQTPSHQVTQMGQEVILRCVPISNHLYFYWYRQILGQKVEFLVSFYNNEISEKSEIFDDQFSVERPDGSNFTLKIRSTKLEDSAMYFCASRSSLDRVNQPQHFGDGTRLSIL.

The genes are TRBV27 and TRBJ1-2; TRBD1 matches 7 bases. V trimming: 3 bases; J trimming: 4 bases; junction bases outside the gene matches: 11. Germline-derived CDR1 and CDR2 are MNHEY and SMNVEV (reference sequence). This CDR3 region has 16 residues. CDR3 amino acids: CASSFYTAGGGYGYTF. CDR3 bases: TGTGCCAGCAGTTTCTACACGGCAGGGGGGGGCTATGGCTACACCTTC.

This chain connects TRBV3-1 to TRBJ2-7; D possibly corresponds to TRBD1 (6 bases). Germline V gene lookup returns CDR1 LGHDT and CDR2 YNNKEL (reference sequence). With 0 bases removed from V and 6 bases from J, the gap between germline ends came to 12 bases. The CDR3 has 14 amino acids. The CDR3, as DNA: TGTGCCAGCAGCCAAGATCCAGGGGCTGGCGAGCAGTACTTC. Residues: CASSQDPGAGEQYF.